A single sample is the source of the 30 T cell receptor beta chains below, sequenced in a study of blood T cell repertoires in COVID-19. The repertoire was sequenced with immunoSEQ multiplex PCR; TCRdb's copy has only in-frame clones and lacks some. Among a few hundred thousand clones listed, 65% to 85% were seen once. The sample comprised peripheral blood. Source of these receptors: a person aged 70 to 80 with COVID-19, enrolled during active disease.

This chain uses TRBV5-6 with TRBJ1-1; unclear D gene. V gave up 4 bases and J gave up 1 base, with 14 bases separating them. Germline V gene lookup returns CDR1 SGHDT and CDR2 YYEEEE. The CDR3 has 15 residues. This chain's CDR3 is CASSPLPTPNTEAFF. In nucleotides, the CDR3 is TGTGCCAGCAGCCCTTTACCGACACCGAACACTGAAGCTTTCTTT.

V gene TRBV5-6 combines with J gene TRBJ1-2; 7 nucleotides line up with TRBD1. J lost 0 bases, V lost 2 bases, and 7 bases had no gene match. Germline V gives CDR1 SGHDT, CDR2 YYEEEE. This CDR3 is built from 16 residues. This CDR3 is CASSLQGKGTNYGYTF. The DNA for the CDR3 is TGTGCCAGCAGCTTACAGGGGAAGGGGACTAACTATGGCTACACCTTC.

This clone has only a few counts. This chain connects TRBV19 to TRBJ1-2; D call uncertain. This CDR3 has 14 amino acids. V was cut by 7 bases and J by 4 bases, with 16 bases left in between. CDR1 and CDR2 (germline): LNHDA, SQIVND (reference sequence). The CDR3 sequence is CASIGAANIYGYTF. The CDR3 DNA sequence: TGTGCCAGTATTGGTGCAGCGAACATCTATGGCTACACCTTC.

V is TRBV6-2 or TRBV6-3 and J is TRBJ2-1; D call uncertain. Germline values: CDR1 MNHEY, CDR2 SVGEGT. The CDR3 covers 13 residues. V lost 5 bases and J lost 4, with 9 bases in between. The DNA of the CDR3 is TGTGCCAGCAGTGACCACAGTTACAATGAGCAGTTCTTC. Translating it yields CASSDHSYNEQFF.

The rearrangement joins TRBV19 to TRBJ2-1, with D possibly matching TRBD1 (6 bases). The germline V gene has CDR1 LNHDA and CDR2 SQIVND (reference sequence). The CDR3 loop spans 14 amino acids. Trimming removed 9 bases from V and 9 bases from J, with 21 bases in between. This CDR3 is CASPRGQGSGEQFF. The CDR3 DNA sequence: TGTGCCAGCCCCCGAGGGCAGGGGAGCGGTGAGCAGTTCTTC.

The rearrangement uses TRBV7-9 and TRBJ1-1; D ambiguous. The CDR3 length is 14 residues. V was cut by 5 bases and J by 1 base, with 11 bases left in between. Germline V gives CDR1 SEHNR, CDR2 FQNEAQ (reference sequence). The chain's CDR3 is CASSPPVANTEAFF. DNA of the CDR3: TGTGCCAGCAGCCCCCCGGTAGCGAACACTGAAGCTTTCTTT.

V and J are TRBV9 and TRBJ1-1, with D perhaps matching TRBD1 (5 bases). From germline, CDR1 is SGDLS and CDR2 YYNGEE. V lost 0 bases and J lost 8, with 11 bases in between. The CDR3 is 13 amino acids. CDR3: CASSVGPGGEAFF. CDR3 sequence (DNA): TGTGCCAGCAGCGTAGGCCCCGGGGGGGAAGCTTTCTTT.

This sequence joins TRBV18 and TRBJ2-7; 8 bases are a match to TRBD2. After removal of 0 bases from V and 6 bases from J, the junction contained 7 bases not matched to a gene. Per the germline V gene, CDR1 is KGHSH and CDR2 is LQKENI. The CDR3 totals 15 residues. CDR3 in amino acids: CASSPPGRGLGEQYF. The CDR3 coding sequence is TGTGCCAGCTCACCACCCGGCAGGGGACTAGGCGAGCAGTACTTC.

The rearrangement uses TRBV9 and TRBJ2-1; 9 bases line up with TRBD2. Germline loops: CDR1 SGDLS, CDR2 YYNGEE. V was clipped by 0 bases and J by 10 bases; unmatched bases: 5. CDR3 length equals 14 residues. CDR3 nucleotide sequence: TGTGCCAGCAGCGTAGACGCGGGAGGGCAGGAGCAGTTCTTC. This encodes CASSVDAGGQEQFF.

The chain employs TRBV7-7 and TRBJ2-1, with D perhaps TRBD1 (6 bases). CDR1 is SSHAT and CDR2 is FNYEAQ in the germline V gene (reference sequence). Between the trimmed V and J ends, which lost 5 bases and 7 bases, there was a span of 15 bases. The CDR3 covers 14 residues. The CDR3 DNA sequence: TGTGCCAGCAGCCCGAACCCAGGGGTGAATGAGCAGTTCTTC. It is translated as CASSPNPGVNEQFF.

This chain uses TRBV6-6 with TRBJ1-1, with D perhaps TRBD1 (5 bases). The V gene's germline CDR1 is MNHNY and CDR2 SVGAGI (reference sequence). The ends were cut back, 5 bases at V and 2 bases at J, with 9 bases in the middle. The CDR3 has 13 amino acids. CDR3: CASSRDRNTEAFF. CDR3 DNA: TGTGCCAGCAGTCGCGACAGAAACACTGAAGCTTTCTTT.

The chain is built from TRBV7-6 and TRBJ2-2, with D maybe TRBD2 (5 bases). The germline gives CDR1 SGHVS, CDR2 FNYEAQ. CDR3 length: 19 amino acids. Trimming removed 1 base from V and 0 bases from J, with 18 bases in between. The CDR3 bases are TGTGCCAGCAGCTTAGGGACTCGCCTGGATTACGCGAACACCGGGGAGCTGTTTTTT. This gives the protein CASSLGTRLDYANTGELFF.

V and J are TRBV28 and TRBJ1-1; 9 bases fit TRBD1. V was clipped by 5 bases and J by 11 bases; unmatched bases: 15. Per germline, CDR1 MDHEN and CDR2 SYDVKM. The CDR3 spans 15 residues. The CDR3 DNA sequence: TGTGCCAGCAGTCCCTCCGGGACAGGGTTCCGGATGGCTTTCTTT. Protein product: CASSPSGTGFRMAFF.

A note on this clone: Additional DNA sequences in this sample encode the identical CDR3. The chain carries TRBV11-1 and TRBJ2-1, with 12 bases lining up with TRBD2. CDR3 length: 15 residues. V dropped 2 bases and J dropped 5; count of bases not matched to a gene: 1. Per the germline V gene, CDR1 is SGHAT and CDR2 is FQDESV (reference sequence). The CDR3 here is CASSLRLAGDNEQFF. In nucleotides, the CDR3 is TGTGCCAGCAGCTTAAGACTAGCGGGAGACAATGAGCAGTTCTTC.

The V gene is TRBV29-1, the J gene TRBJ2-1; D may be TRBD1 (6 bases). Germline lookup yields CDR1 SQVTM and CDR2 ANQGSEA. The CDR3 spans 15 residues. Trimming pared 1 base from V and 6 bases from J, leaving 16 bases between. The CDR3 DNA sequence: TGCAGCGTTGAAGCACCTTACAGGGCAGGCAATGAGCAGTTCTTC. Its translation is CSVEAPYRAGNEQFF.

The rearrangement links TRBV4-1 to TRBJ2-1; D unclear. The CDR3 runs to 14 residues. From germline, CDR1 is MGHRA and CDR2 YSYEKL. Between the trimmed V and J ends, which lost 4 bases and 5 bases, there was a span of 12 bases. CDR3 residues: CASSPEPTNNEQFF. CDR3 nucleotides: TGCGCCAGCAGCCCAGAGCCAACTAACAATGAGCAGTTCTTC.

V is TRBV19 and J is TRBJ1-5; no firm D call. Germline V gives CDR1 LNHDA, CDR2 SQIVND (reference sequence). There are 16 residues in the CDR3. Trimming shortened V by 6 bases and J by 1 base, and 16 bases separated the two germline ends. DNA for the CDR3: TGTGCCAGTAGGGACGGACTATATTGGAGCAATCAGCCCCAGCATTTT. It specifies CASRDGLYWSNQPQHF.

This chain connects TRBV19 to TRBJ2-3; D remains unclear. The CDR3 contains 12 residues. V lost 5 bases to trimming and J lost 2 bases, with 5 bases between them. Germline lookup yields CDR1 LNHDA and CDR2 SQIVND (reference sequence). The CDR3 DNA reads TGTGCCAGTAGTCCCCACACAGATACGCAGTATTTT. It codes for CASSPHTDTQYF.

V is TRBV3-1 (or the pseudogene TRBV3-2) and J is TRBJ1-1, with 7 nucleotides matching TRBD1. Germline CDR1 reads LGHDT; CDR2 reads YNNKEL (reference sequence). Trimming at V came to 7 bases and at J to 4 bases, leaving 6 bases not matched to a gene. This CDR3 is 13 amino acids long. DNA for the CDR3: TGTGCCAGCAAAACAGGGGTGGGCACTGAAGCTTTCTTT. Its protein product is CASKTGVGTEAFF.

The CDR3: CASSRTEANYGYTF. CDR3 bases: TGTGCCAGCAGCCGGACAGAAGCTAACTATGGCTACACCTTC. The chain uses TRBV7-8 and TRBJ1-2, with D tentatively TRBD1 (6 bases). The CDR3 has 14 residues. CDR1 is SGHVS, CDR2 FQNEAQ, per germline. Trimming pared 5 bases from V and 0 bases from J, leaving 10 bases between.

This sequence joins TRBV2 and TRBJ1-2, with D perhaps TRBD1 (6 bases). The germline V gene has CDR1 SNHLY and CDR2 FYNNEI. Trimming stripped 10 bases from V and 4 bases from J, with 22 bases between. This CDR3 is 15 amino acids long. The CDR3 DNA is TGTGCCACCCAAGGGCGCGAGGGGGTACTCTATGGCTACACCTTC. It specifies CATQGREGVLYGYTF.

The chain uses TRBV9 and TRBJ1-2; D ambiguous. CDR1 and CDR2 from the germline V gene are SGDLS and YYNGEE. Trimming cost V 4 bases and J 4 bases, with 14 bases left between them. The CDR3 runs to 14 residues. The CDR3: CASSPPASGYGYTF. CDR3 nucleotides: TGTGCCAGCAGCCCCCCCGCGAGTGGCTATGGCTACACCTTC.

The genes are TRBV7-2 and TRBJ1-3, with 8 bases identical to TRBD1. This CDR3 has 18 amino acids. Germline-derived CDR1 and CDR2 are SGHTA and FQGNSA. The V and J ends lost 2 bases and 1 base, in that order; junction bases with no gene match: 10. CDR3 in amino acids: CASSLRPGGVFSGNTIYF. The CDR3 DNA is TGTGCCAGCAGCTTAAGGCCAGGGGGCGTTTTTTCTGGAAACACCATATATTTT.

The chain combines TRBV7-2 with TRBJ1-6, with no clear D. The CDR3 spans 13 residues. V was pared by 1 base and J by 6 bases, with 4 bases between. CDR1 and CDR2 (germline): SGHTA, FQGNSA. This CDR3 is CASSLGSNSPLHF. CDR3 nucleotide sequence: TGTGCCAGCAGCTTAGGGAGTAATTCACCCCTCCACTTT.

J is TRBJ2-6 and V is TRBV6-6; tentative D call: TRBD1 (5 bases). V lost 3 bases, J lost 2 bases, and 8 bases lay in between. The V gene's germline CDR1 is MNHNY and CDR2 SVGAGI (reference sequence). The CDR3 covers 15 residues. CDR3 region: CASSYSRAGANVLTF. In DNA, the CDR3 is TGTGCCAGCAGTTATAGCAGGGCTGGGGCCAACGTCCTGACTTTC.

The chain couples TRBV7-2 to TRBJ1-2; tentatively, D is TRBD1 (5 bases). The CDR3 runs 15 residues. With 3 bases removed from V and 5 bases from J, the gap between germline ends came to 16 bases. Germline-derived CDR1 and CDR2 are SGHTA and FQGNSA. The CDR3 here is CASSFGGDRRYGYTF. In nucleotides, the CDR3 is TGTGCCAGCAGCTTCGGTGGCGACAGACGGTATGGCTACACCTTC.

V and J are TRBV5-5 and TRBJ2-3; 7 positions match TRBD1. The length of the CDR3 is 14 residues. CDR1 is SGHKS and CDR2 is YYEKEE in the germline V gene (reference sequence). Unmatched junction bases numbered 4, after V lost 0 bases and J lost 6 bases. This CDR3 reads CASSLETGMDTQYF. The CDR3 DNA reads TGTGCCAGCAGCTTGGAGACAGGGATGGATACGCAGTATTTT.

V and J are TRBV29-1 and TRBJ2-4; 7 nucleotides agree with TRBD2. Trimming cost V 1 base and J 8 bases; bases outside gene matches: 14. The CDR3 loop spans 16 amino acids. Germline loops: CDR1 SQVTM, CDR2 ANQGSEA. The CDR3 DNA follows: TGCAGCGTTGAAGGCGGGAGTGGAGGGTTTAGTGACATTCAGTACTTC. Protein: CSVEGGSGGFSDIQYF.

The chain is built from TRBV2 and TRBJ1-4; 7 positions agree with TRBD1. Germline V gene data show CDR1 as SNHLY and CDR2 as FYNNEI. Unmatched junction bases numbered 4, after V lost 5 bases and J lost 7 bases. This CDR3 is built from 13 residues. CDR3 sequence reads: CASSLTGVEKLFF. CDR3 in DNA: TGTGCCAGCAGTCTAACAGGGGTTGAAAAACTGTTTTTT.

The gene calls are TRBV12-3 or TRBV12-4 and TRBJ2-5; D might be TRBD2 (5 bases). The CDR3 is made up of 11 amino acids. V was trimmed by 1 base and J by 9 bases, leaving 6 bases between them. CDR3 sequence (DNA): TGTGCCAGCAGTTTAGGGACTTCCCAGTACTTC. It specifies CASSLGTSQYF.